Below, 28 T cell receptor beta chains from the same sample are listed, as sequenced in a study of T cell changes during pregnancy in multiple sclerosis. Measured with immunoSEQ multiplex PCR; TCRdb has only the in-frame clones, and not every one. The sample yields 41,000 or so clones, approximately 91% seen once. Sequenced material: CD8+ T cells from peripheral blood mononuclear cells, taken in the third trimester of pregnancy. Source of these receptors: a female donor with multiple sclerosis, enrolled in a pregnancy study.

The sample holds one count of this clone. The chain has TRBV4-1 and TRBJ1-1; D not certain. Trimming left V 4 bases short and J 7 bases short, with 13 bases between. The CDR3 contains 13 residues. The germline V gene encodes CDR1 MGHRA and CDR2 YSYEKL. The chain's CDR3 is CASSLYPGFEAFF. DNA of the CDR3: TGCGCCAGCAGCCTGTACCCGGGGTTTGAAGCTTTCTTT.

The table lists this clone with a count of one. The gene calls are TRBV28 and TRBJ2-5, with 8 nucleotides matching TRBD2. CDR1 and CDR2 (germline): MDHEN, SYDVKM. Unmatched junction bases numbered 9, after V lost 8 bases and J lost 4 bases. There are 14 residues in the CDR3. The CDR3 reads CASSPAGASETQYF. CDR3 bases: TGTGCCAGCTCCCCAGCGGGAGCCTCAGAGACCCAGTACTTC.

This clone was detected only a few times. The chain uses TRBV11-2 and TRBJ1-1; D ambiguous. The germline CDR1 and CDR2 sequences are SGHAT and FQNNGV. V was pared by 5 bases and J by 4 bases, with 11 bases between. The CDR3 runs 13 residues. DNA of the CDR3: TGTGCCAGCAGCCCAGGCTTGGGCACTGAAGCTTTCTTT. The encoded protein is CASSPGLGTEAFF.

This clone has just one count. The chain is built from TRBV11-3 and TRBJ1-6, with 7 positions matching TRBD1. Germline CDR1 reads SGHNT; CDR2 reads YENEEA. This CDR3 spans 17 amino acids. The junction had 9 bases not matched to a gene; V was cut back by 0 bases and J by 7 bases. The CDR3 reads CASSLDPPGQYNSPLHF. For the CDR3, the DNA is TGTGCCAGCAGCTTAGATCCTCCGGGACAGTACAATTCACCCCTCCACTTT.

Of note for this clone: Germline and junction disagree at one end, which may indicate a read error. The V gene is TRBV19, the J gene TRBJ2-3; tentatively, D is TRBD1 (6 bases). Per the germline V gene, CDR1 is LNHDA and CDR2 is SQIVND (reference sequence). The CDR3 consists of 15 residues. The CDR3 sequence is CASRIGTLSTDTQYF. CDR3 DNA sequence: TGTGCCAGTCGTATCGGGACACTTAGCACAGATACGCAGTATTTT.

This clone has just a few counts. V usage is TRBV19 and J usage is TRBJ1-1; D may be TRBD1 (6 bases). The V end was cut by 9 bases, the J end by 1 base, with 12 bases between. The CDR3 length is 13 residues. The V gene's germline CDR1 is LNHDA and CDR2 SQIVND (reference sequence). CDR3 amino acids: CASDQGTNTEAFF. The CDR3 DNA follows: TGTGCCAGCGATCAGGGGACGAACACTGAAGCTTTCTTT.

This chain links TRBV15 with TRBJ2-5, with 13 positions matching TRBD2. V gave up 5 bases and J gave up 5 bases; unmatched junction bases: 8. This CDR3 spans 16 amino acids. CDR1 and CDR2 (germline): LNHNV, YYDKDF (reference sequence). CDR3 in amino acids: CATSVGTSGAGETQYF. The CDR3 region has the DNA TGTGCCACCAGCGTCGGGACTAGCGGGGCTGGGGAGACCCAGTACTTC.

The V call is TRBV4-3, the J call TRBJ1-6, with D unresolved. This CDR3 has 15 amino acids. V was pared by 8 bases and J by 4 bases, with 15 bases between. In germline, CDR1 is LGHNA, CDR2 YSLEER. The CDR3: CASGPDDQYNSPLHF. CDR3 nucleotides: TGCGCCAGCGGGCCTGACGACCAATATAATTCACCCCTCCACTTT.

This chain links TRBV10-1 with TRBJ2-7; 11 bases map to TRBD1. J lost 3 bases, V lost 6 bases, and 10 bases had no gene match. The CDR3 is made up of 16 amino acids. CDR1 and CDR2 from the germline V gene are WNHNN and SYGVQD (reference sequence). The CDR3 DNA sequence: TGCGCCAGCAGGACGCGGGACAGGGGGAGTGACTACGAGCAGTACTTC. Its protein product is CASRTRDRGSDYEQYF.

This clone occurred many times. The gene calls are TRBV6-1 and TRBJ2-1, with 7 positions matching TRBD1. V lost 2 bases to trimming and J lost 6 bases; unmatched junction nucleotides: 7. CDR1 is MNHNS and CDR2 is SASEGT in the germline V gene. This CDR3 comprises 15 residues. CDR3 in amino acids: CASSERQGEGNEQFF. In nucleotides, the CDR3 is TGTGCCAGCAGTGAACGACAGGGAGAGGGCAATGAGCAGTTCTTC.

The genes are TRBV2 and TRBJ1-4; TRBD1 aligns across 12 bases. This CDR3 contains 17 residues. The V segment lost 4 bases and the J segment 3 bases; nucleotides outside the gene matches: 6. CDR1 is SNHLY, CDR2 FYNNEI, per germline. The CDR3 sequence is CASSVRDRGRANEKLFF. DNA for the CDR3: TGTGCCAGCAGTGTACGGGACAGGGGGCGTGCTAATGAAAAACTGTTTTTT. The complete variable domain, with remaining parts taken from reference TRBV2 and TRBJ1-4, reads EPEVTQTPSHQVTQMGQEVILRCVPISNHLYFYWYRQILGQKVEFLVSFYNNEISEKSEIFDDQFSVERPDGSNFTLKIRSTKLEDSAMYFCASSVRDRGRANEKLFFGSGTQLSVL.

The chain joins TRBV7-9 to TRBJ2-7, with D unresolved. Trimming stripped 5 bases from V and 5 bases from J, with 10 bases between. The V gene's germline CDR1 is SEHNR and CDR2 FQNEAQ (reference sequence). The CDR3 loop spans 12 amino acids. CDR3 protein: CASSRGNNEQYF. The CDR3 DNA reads TGTGCCAGCAGCCGAGGCAACAACGAGCAGTACTTC.

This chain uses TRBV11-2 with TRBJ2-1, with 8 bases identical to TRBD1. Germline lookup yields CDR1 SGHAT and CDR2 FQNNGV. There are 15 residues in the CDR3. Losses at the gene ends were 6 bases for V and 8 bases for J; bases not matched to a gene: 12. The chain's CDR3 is CASSNYLDRADEQFF. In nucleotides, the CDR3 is TGTGCCAGCAGTAATTATTTGGACAGGGCCGATGAGCAGTTCTTC.

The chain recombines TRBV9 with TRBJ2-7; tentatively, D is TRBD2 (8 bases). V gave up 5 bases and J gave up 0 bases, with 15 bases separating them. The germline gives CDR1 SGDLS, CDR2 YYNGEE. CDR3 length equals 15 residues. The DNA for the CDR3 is TGTGCCAGCAGTTTAGCGGGACAGCACTCCTACGAGCAGTACTTC. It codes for CASSLAGQHSYEQYF.

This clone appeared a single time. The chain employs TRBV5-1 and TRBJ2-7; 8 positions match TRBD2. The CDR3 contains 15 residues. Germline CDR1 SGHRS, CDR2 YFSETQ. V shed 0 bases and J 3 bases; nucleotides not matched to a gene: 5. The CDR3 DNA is TGCGCCAGCAGCTTGGAGCGGGGGCCTTACTACGAGCAGTACTTC. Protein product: CASSLERGPYYEQYF.

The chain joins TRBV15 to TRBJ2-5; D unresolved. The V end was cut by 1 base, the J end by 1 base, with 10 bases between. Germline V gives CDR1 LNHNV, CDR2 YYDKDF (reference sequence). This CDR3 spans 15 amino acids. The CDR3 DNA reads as TGTGCCACCAGCAGAGTTCCTCTCAGCCAAGAGACCCAGTACTTC. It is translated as CATSRVPLSQETQYF.

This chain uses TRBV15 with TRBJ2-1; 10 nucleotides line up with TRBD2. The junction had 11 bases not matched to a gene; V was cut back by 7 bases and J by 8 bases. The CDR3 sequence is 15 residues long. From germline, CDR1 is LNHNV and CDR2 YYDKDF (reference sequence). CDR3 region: CATNRLAGESDEQFF. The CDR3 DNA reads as TGTGCCACCAATCGTCTAGCGGGAGAGAGCGATGAGCAGTTCTTC.

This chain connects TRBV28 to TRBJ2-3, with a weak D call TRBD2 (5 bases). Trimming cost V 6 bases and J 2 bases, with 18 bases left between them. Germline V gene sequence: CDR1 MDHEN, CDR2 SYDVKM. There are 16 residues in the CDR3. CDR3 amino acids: CASSEKVLGPTDTQYF. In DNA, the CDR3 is TGTGCCAGCAGCGAGAAGGTACTAGGCCCCACAGATACGCAGTATTTT.

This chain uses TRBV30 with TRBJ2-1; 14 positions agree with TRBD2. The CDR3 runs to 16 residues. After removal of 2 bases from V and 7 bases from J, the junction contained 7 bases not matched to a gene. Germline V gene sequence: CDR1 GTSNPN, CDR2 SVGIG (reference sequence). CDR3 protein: CAWSPPGLAGVNEQFF. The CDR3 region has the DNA TGTGCCTGGAGTCCCCCGGGACTAGCGGGAGTTAATGAGCAGTTCTTC.

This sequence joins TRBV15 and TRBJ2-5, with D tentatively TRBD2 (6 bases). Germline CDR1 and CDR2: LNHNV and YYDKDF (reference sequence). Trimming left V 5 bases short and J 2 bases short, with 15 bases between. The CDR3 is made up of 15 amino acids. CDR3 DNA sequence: TGTGCCACCAGCCTGAGTGGAGGGATACAAGAGACCCAGTACTTC. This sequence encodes CATSLSGGIQETQYF.

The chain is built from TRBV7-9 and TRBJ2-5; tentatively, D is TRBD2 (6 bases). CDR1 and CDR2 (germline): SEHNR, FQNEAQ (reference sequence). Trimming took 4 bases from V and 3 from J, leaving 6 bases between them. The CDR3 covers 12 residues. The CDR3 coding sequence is TGTGCCAGCAGCTGGGGGGAAGAGACCCAGTACTTC. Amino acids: CASSWGEETQYF.

The CDR3 nucleotides read TGTGCCACCAGCAGAGAGGGAACCAGCGGGGGATCAGAGAGCACAGATACGCAGTATTTT. The encoded protein is CATSREGTSGGSESTDTQYF. This chain connects TRBV15 to TRBJ2-3; TRBD2 aligns across 8 bases. The length of the CDR3 is 20 residues. J gave up 0 bases and V 0 bases, and 14 bases lay outside the gene matches. CDR1 and CDR2 from the germline V gene are LNHNV and YYDKDF (reference sequence).

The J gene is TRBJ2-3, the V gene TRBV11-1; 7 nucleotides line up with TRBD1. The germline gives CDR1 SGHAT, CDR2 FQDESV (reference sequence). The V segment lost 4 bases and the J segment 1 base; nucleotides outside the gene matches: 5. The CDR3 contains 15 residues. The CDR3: CASSYRGRGTDTQYF. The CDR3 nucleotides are TGTGCCAGCAGCTACAGGGGCCGGGGCACAGATACGCAGTATTTT.

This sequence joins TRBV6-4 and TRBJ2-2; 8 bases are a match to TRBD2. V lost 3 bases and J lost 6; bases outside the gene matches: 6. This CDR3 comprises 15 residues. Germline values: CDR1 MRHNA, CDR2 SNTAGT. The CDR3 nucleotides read TGTGCCAGCAGTGAAGGACTAGCCGCGGCCGGGGAGCTGTTTTTT. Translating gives CASSEGLAAAGELFF.

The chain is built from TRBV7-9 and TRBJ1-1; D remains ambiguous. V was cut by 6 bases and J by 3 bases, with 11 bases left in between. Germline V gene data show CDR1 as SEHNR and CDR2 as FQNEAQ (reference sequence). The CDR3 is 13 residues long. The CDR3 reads CASSEEKDTEAFF. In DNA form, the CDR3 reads TGTGCCAGCAGTGAGGAGAAGGACACTGAAGCTTTCTTT.

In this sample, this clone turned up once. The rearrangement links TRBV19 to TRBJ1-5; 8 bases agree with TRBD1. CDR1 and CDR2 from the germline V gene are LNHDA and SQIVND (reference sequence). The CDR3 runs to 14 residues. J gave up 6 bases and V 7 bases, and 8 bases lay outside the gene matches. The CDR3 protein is CASTAGGSPQPQHF. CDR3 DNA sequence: TGTGCCAGTACCGCAGGGGGCTCCCCTCAGCCCCAGCATTTT.

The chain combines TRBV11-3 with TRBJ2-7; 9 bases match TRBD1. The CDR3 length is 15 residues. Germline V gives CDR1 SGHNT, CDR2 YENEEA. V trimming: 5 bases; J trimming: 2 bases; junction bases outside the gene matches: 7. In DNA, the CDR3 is TGTGCCAGCAGCGTAACCGGGACAGGGCCCTACGAGCAGTACTTC. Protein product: CASSVTGTGPYEQYF.

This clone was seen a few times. The CDR3 nucleotides are TGTGCCAGCAGCTTACCGACAGAGTATAATGAAAAACTGTTTTTT. Protein: CASSLPTEYNEKLFF. The chain combines TRBV7-9 with TRBJ1-4; D might be TRBD1 (5 bases). CDR1 SEHNR and CDR2 FQNEAQ come from the germline V gene (reference sequence). V was pared by 2 bases and J by 4 bases, with 11 bases between. This CDR3 contains 15 residues.